The entry below describes one T cell receptor beta chain. Antigen unknown. These data are taken from a study of post-analysis software for immune sequencing data. Prepared TCR beta cDNA libraries contained unique molecular identifiers. T cells numbering roughly 0.95 to 10 million gave rise to around 500,000 cDNA molecules. TCRdb processed the PCR reads anew with MiXCR; each CDR3 protein has one entry. The sample contains about 620,000 distinct CDR3 sequences, 44% of which appear only once. Study-wide points: Samples from a shared batch, those prepared together, strongly co-clustered by F measure. Those with multiple sclerosis, the patient group, showed significantly lower normalized Chao1 diversity than controls. Five or six TRBV segments, TRBV5-6, TRBV5-1 and TRBV20-1 among them, were found more frequent in patients than controls.

V was pared by 6 bases and J by 7 bases, with 9 bases of the junction left unmatched. Germline V CDR1 and CDR2: MNHEY, SMNVEV (reference sequence). This CDR3 is built from 15 residues. This sequence was found in a girl aged 5-17 years with multiple sclerosis. This chain links TRBV27 with TRBJ2-1; 10 bases match TRBD2. The material sequenced was blood. The CDR3 protein is CASRWDWTSGNEQFF. CDR3 DNA: TGTGCCAGCAGGTGGGATTGGACTAGCGGTAATGAGCAGTTCTTC.